The 9 T cell receptor beta chains in this list originate from one sample, sequenced in a study of blood T cell repertoires in COVID-19. Profiling relied on immunoSEQ multiplex PCR, and the TCRdb table lists in-frame clones only, not all of them. Among some 75,000 clones listed, roughly 89% were seen once. Sequenced: peripheral blood. These receptors originate from a man between 60 and 75 years old with acute or convalescent COVID-19.

The gene calls are TRBV10-2 and TRBJ2-2; possible D gene TRBD2, 7 bases. Trimming left V 2 bases short and J 4 bases short, with 20 bases between. This CDR3 region has 18 residues. Germline CDR1 reads WSHSY; CDR2 reads SAAADI. CDR3 bases: TGCGCCAGCAGTGAGGTAGGGGGGGCGACACGAGGCACCGGGGAGCTGTTTTTT. Translating gives CASSEVGGATRGTGELFF.

The chain links TRBV30 to TRBJ1-6; D unresolved. With 3 bases removed from V and 7 bases from J, the gap between germline ends came to 10 bases. Germline V gene data show CDR1 as GTSNPN and CDR2 as SVGIG (reference sequence). This CDR3 is built from 13 residues. CDR3 nucleotide sequence: TGTGCCTGGAGACGGGAAGACAATTCACCCCTCCACTTT. Amino acids: CAWRREDNSPLHF.

The V gene is TRBV5-1, the J gene TRBJ1-1; D is possibly TRBD1 (5 bases). From germline, CDR1 is SGHRS and CDR2 YFSETQ. The CDR3 covers 13 residues. V lost 7 bases to trimming and J lost 3 bases, with 13 bases between them. In nucleotides, the CDR3 is TGCGCCAGCCAGGGTACGGGAGACACTGAAGCTTTCTTT. This codes for CASQGTGDTEAFF.

The chain couples TRBV2 to TRBJ1-3, with D possibly matching TRBD1 (6 bases). The CDR3 totals 14 residues. V gave up 6 bases and J gave up 0 bases, with 9 bases separating them. CDR1 is SNHLY and CDR2 is FYNNEI in the germline V gene. CDR3 amino acids: CASRDRTSGNTIYF. CDR3 nucleotide sequence: TGTGCCAGCAGAGACAGGACCTCTGGAAACACCATATATTTT.

This clone came up a few times. The chain links TRBV18 to TRBJ2-6, with 7 bases lining up with TRBD2. The length of the CDR3 is 17 residues. Germline V gene lookup returns CDR1 KGHSH and CDR2 LQKENI. V dropped 0 bases and J dropped 2; count of bases not matched to a gene: 4. In DNA form, the CDR3 reads TGTGCCAGCTCACCACCGGGAGGGGCCCCTGGGGCCAACGTCCTGACTTTC. Protein product: CASSPPGGAPGANVLTF.

The chain carries TRBV5-4 and TRBJ2-5; D uncertain. The CDR3 consists of 13 residues. Germline V gene lookup returns CDR1 SGHNT and CDR2 YYREEE (reference sequence). V was pared by 6 bases and J by 4 bases, with 13 bases between. DNA for the CDR3: TGTGCCAGCACCATGAACTCCGGAGAGACCCAGTACTTC. Amino acid sequence: CASTMNSGETQYF.

This chain links TRBV3-1 (or the pseudogene TRBV3-2) with TRBJ2-7; TRBD2 aligns across 10 bases. The CDR3 consists of 16 residues. The trim removed 4 bases at V and 0 bases at J, leaving 6 bases unmatched. Germline V lookup: CDR1 LGHDT, CDR2 YNNKEL (reference sequence). The CDR3 is CASSLRTSGTSYEQYF. CDR3 sequence (DNA): TGTGCCAGCAGCCTTAGGACTAGCGGTACCTCCTACGAGCAGTACTTC.

This chain links TRBV5-6 with TRBJ1-1; 8 positions agree with TRBD1. Germline V gene sequence: CDR1 SGHDT, CDR2 YYEEEE. This CDR3 spans 16 amino acids. V lost 3 bases to trimming and J lost 0 bases; unmatched junction nucleotides: 7. The CDR3 loop is CASSSWGTGLNTEAFF. The CDR3 DNA sequence: TGTGCCAGCAGCTCTTGGGGGACAGGACTGAACACTGAAGCTTTCTTT.

The chain carries TRBV18 and TRBJ2-7; TRBD2 might be the D (6 bases). CDR3 size: 14 residues. Trimming took off 3 bases at V and 2 bases at J, with 11 bases between the two ends. The germline CDR1 and CDR2 sequences are KGHSH and LQKENI. The CDR3 loop reads CASSPNGGTYEQYF. The CDR3 DNA is TGTGCCAGCTCACCCAATGGGGGGACCTACGAGCAGTACTTC. The entire variable domain, with the rest obtained from reference TRBV18 and TRBJ2-7, is as follows: NAGVMQNPRHLVRRRGQEARLRCSPMKGHSHVYWYRQLPEEGLKFMVYLQKENIIDESGMPKERFSAEFPKEGPSILRIQQVVRGDSAAYFCASSPNGGTYEQYFGPGTRLTVT.